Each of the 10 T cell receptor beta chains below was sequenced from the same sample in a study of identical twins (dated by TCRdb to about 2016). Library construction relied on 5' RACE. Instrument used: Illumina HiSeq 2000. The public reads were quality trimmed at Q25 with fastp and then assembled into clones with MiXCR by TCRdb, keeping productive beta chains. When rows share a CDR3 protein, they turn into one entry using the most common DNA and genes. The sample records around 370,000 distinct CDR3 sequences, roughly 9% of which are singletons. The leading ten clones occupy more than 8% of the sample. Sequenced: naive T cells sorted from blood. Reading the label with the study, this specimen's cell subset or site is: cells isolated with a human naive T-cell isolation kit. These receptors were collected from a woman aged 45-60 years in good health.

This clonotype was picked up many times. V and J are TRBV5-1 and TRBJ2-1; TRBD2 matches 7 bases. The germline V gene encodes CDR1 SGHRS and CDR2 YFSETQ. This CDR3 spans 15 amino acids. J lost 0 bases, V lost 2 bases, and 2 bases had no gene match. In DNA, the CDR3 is TGCGCCAGCAGCTTACGGGGGGACTCCTACAATGAGCAGTTCTTC. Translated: CASSLRGDSYNEQFF.

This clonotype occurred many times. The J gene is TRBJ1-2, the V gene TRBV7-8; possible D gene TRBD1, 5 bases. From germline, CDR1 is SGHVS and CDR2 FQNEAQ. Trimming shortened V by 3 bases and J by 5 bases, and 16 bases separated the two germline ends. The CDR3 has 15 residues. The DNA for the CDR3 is TGTGCCAGCAGCTTGTACGAGGGGCCCCGGTATGGCTACACCTTC. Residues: CASSLYEGPRYGYTF.

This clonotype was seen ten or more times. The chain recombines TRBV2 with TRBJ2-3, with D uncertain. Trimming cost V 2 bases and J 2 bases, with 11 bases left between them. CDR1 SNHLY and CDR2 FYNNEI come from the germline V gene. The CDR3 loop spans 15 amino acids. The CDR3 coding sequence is TGTGCCAGCAGTGAAAGGAGAGGAACCACAGATACGCAGTATTTT. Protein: CASSERRGTTDTQYF.

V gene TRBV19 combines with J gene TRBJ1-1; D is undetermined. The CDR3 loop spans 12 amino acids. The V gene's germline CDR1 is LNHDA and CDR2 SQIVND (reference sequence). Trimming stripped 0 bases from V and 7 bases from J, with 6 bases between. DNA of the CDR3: TGTGCCAGTAGTATAGAGGGCATTGAAGCTTTCTTT. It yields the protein CASSIEGIEAFF.

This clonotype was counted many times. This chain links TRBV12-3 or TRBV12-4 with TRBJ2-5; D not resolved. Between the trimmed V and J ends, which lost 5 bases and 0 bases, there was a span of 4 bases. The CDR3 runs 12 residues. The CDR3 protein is CASSEYQETQYF. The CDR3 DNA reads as TGTGCCAGCAGTGAGTACCAAGAGACCCAGTACTTC.

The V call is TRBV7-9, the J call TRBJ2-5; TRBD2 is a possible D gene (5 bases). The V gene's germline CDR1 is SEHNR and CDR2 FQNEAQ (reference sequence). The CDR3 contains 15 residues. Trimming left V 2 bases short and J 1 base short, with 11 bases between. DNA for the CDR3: TGTGCCAGCAGCTTACAGGAGGTGCCCCAAGAGACCCAGTACTTC. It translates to CASSLQEVPQETQYF.

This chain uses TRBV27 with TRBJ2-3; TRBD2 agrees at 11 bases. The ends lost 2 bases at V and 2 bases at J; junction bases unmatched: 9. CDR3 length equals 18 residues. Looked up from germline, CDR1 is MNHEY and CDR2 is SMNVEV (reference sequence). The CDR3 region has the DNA TGTGCCAGCAGTTTACTCGGTCCTAGCGGGGGGTACACAGATACGCAGTATTTT. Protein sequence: CASSLLGPSGGYTDTQYF.

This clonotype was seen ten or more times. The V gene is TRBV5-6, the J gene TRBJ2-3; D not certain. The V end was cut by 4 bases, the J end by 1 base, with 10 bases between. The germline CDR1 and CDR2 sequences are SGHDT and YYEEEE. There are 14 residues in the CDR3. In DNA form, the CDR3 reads TGTGCCAGCAGCCTCGTACGGGGCACAGATACGCAGTATTTT. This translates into CASSLVRGTDTQYF.

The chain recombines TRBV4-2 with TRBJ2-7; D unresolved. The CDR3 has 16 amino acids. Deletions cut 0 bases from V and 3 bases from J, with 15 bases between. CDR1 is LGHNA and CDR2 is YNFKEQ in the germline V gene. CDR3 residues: CASSQDVANVYYEQYF. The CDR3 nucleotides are TGTGCCAGCAGCCAAGATGTGGCGAATGTTTACTACGAGCAGTACTTC.

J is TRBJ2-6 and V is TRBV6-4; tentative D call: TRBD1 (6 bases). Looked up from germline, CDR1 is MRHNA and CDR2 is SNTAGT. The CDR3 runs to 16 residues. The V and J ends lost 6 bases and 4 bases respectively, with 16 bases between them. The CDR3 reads CASSQTTGTGANVLTF. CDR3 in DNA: TGTGCCAGCAGCCAAACAACAGGGACCGGGGCCAACGTCCTGACTTTC.